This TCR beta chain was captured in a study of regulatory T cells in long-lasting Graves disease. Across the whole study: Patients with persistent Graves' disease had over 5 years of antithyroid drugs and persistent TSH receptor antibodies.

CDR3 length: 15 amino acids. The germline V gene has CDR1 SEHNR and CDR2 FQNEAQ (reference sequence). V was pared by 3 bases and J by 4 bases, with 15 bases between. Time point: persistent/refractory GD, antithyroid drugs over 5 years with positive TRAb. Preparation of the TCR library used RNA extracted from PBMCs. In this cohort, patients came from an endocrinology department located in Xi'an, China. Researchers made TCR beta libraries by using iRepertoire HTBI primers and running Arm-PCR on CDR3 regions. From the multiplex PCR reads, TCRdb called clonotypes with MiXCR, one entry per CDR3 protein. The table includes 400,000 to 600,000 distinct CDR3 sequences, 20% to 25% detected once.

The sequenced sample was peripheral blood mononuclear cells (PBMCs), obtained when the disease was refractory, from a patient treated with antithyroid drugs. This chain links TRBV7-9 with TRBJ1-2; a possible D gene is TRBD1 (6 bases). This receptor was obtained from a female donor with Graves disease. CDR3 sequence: CASSFEGGIGYGYTF. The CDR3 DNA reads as TGTGCCAGCAGCTTCGAAGGGGGTATTGGCTATGGCTACACCTTC.